These 2 T cell receptor beta chains were all obtained from the same sample, sequenced in a study of blood T cell repertoires in acute mononucleosis. Time point specified: acute infectious mononucleosis, at clinical presentation within 2 weeks of symptom onset (visit 1). Libraries were prepared by immunoSEQ multiplex PCR; TCRdb keeps only in-frame clonotypes and omits some of them. Of around 2,000 clones in the sample, less than 30% were seen once. This specimen was EBV YVL epitope tetramer+ CD8+ T cells sorted from PBMCs, taken during acute infectious mononucleosis. Subset described: CD8 T cells binding a tetramer with EBV BRLF1 109-117 peptide (YVL-BR). The receptors were sampled from a man between 18 and 35 years old with infectious mononucleosis caused by EBV.

This clone was counted only a few times. This chain uses TRBV4-2 with TRBJ2-4; 8 nucleotides match TRBD2. V gave up 3 bases and J gave up 5 bases; unmatched junction bases: 9. Germline loops: CDR1 LGHNA, CDR2 YNFKEQ. The CDR3 consists of 16 residues. The DNA of the CDR3 is TGTGCCAGCAGCCACCCCCGGGAGGGAGGGCAAAACATTCAGTACTTC. Residues: CASSHPREGGQNIQYF.

The table lists this clone with a count of one. At one end the junction does not follow the germline gene, possibly because of a read error. The J gene is TRBJ2-1, the V gene TRBV28; D remains unclear. The germline gives CDR1 MDHEN, CDR2 SYDVKM. The CDR3 is made up of 12 amino acids. The CDR3 is CAGSLYPSEQLF. The CDR3 nucleotides read TGTGCCGGCAGTTTATATCCCAGTGAGCAGCTCTTC.